These 27 T cell receptor beta chains were sequenced from one sample in a study of T cell responses to AZD1222 COVID-19 vaccine. Sequencing used immunoSEQ multiplex PCR; TCRdb keeps in-frame clones, though not all of them. Of 90,000 to 130,000 clones detected, approximately 89% appear once; the ten largest clones hold roughly 3%. The specimen comprised peripheral blood, sampled on day 0 of MenACWY control vaccination. The receptors were sampled from an adult in good health.

The genes are TRBV5-4 and TRBJ1-2; TRBD1 agrees at 7 bases. The junction had 3 bases not matched to a gene; V was cut back by 3 bases and J by 7 bases. The CDR3 runs 12 residues. Germline values: CDR1 SGHNT, CDR2 YYREEE (reference sequence). DNA for the CDR3: TGTGCCAGCAGCTCCGGGACAGCTGGCTACACCTTC. This gives the protein CASSSGTAGYTF.

The chain recombines TRBV6-4 with TRBJ1-2; 12 nucleotides align to TRBD1. Germline values: CDR1 MRHNA, CDR2 SNTAGT. V shed 2 bases, J shed 5 bases, and the junction held 3 bases outside the gene matches. CDR3 length: 15 residues. The CDR3 spells CASSDGTGGSYGYTF. In DNA form, the CDR3 reads TGTGCCAGCAGTGACGGGACAGGGGGCTCTTATGGCTACACCTTC.

The chain has TRBV4-3 and TRBJ1-1, with a weak D call TRBD1 (6 bases). Deletions cut 2 bases from V and 6 bases from J, with 19 bases between. Germline values: CDR1 LGHNA, CDR2 YSLEER. The CDR3 totals 16 residues. Written as DNA, the CDR3 is TGCGCCAGCAGCCAAAAGGGGGGCCTCTTATGGTCTGAAGCTTTCTTT. Translating it yields CASSQKGGLLWSEAFF.

This clone has a single count. This chain links TRBV10-3 with TRBJ2-7; tentatively, D is TRBD2 (6 bases). Per germline, CDR1 ENHRY and CDR2 SYGVKD. Trimming removed 0 bases at V and 11 bases at J, with 11 bases between. The CDR3 runs to 12 residues. CDR3 residues: CAISESTSRKYF. CDR3 in DNA: TGTGCCATCAGTGAGTCGACTAGTAGGAAGTACTTC.

This clone was observed a single time. V is TRBV11-2 and J is TRBJ2-1; D is ambiguous. V was shortened by 4 bases and J by 0 bases, with 10 bases between the two germline ends. CDR1 SGHAT and CDR2 FQNNGV come from the germline V gene. CDR3 length equals 15 residues. CDR3 protein: CASSYQEPSYNEQFF. Written as DNA, the CDR3 is TGTGCCAGCAGCTACCAGGAGCCCTCCTACAATGAGCAGTTCTTC. The full variable domain, completed using reference TRBV11-2 and TRBJ2-1, is EAGVAQSPRYKIIEKRQSVAFWCNPISGHATLYWYQQILGQGPKLLIQFQNNGVVDDSQLPKDRFSAERLKGVDSTLKIQPAKLEDSAVYLCASSYQEPSYNEQFFGPGTRLTVL.

The chain employs TRBV18 and TRBJ1-1, with D maybe TRBD1 (6 bases). Deletions cut 3 bases from V and 1 base from J, with 12 bases between. The CDR3 is 15 residues long. Germline V lookup: CDR1 KGHSH, CDR2 LQKENI. As DNA, the CDR3 is TGTGCCAGCTCACCCGTCGACAGGCCGAACACTGAAGCTTTCTTT. Amino acid sequence: CASSPVDRPNTEAFF.

V gene TRBV11-2 combines with J gene TRBJ1-2, with D perhaps matching TRBD1 (5 bases). CDR1 is SGHAT, CDR2 FQNNGV, per germline. The CDR3 covers 14 residues. V gave up 1 base and J gave up 8 bases, with 14 bases separating them. As DNA, the CDR3 is TGTGCCAGCAGCTTAGGGGGGGTTCAGTCGGGCTACACCTTC. Its translation is CASSLGGVQSGYTF.

The chain employs TRBV5-4 and TRBJ1-2; 7 bases are a match to TRBD1. Germline V gene lookup returns CDR1 SGHNT and CDR2 YYREEE (reference sequence). The V gene end was trimmed by 3 bases and the J gene end by 0 bases; junction bases not matched to a gene: 5. There are 15 residues in the CDR3. For the CDR3, the DNA is TGTGCCAGCAGCTCTACAGGGGCTACTAACTATGGCTACACCTTC. As protein: CASSSTGATNYGYTF.

The V gene is TRBV3-1 (or the pseudogene TRBV3-2), the J gene TRBJ2-1, with TRBD2 identical over 10 bases. The junction had 1 base not matched to a gene; V was cut back by 0 bases and J by 2 bases. CDR1 is LGHDT and CDR2 is YNNKEL in the germline V gene (reference sequence). The CDR3 has 16 amino acids. CDR3 protein: CASSQEGTSAYNEQFF. The CDR3 DNA follows: TGTGCCAGCAGCCAAGAAGGGACTAGCGCCTACAATGAGCAGTTCTTC.

This sequence joins TRBV4-1 and TRBJ2-1; TRBD1 is a possible D gene (6 bases). The CDR3 spans 14 residues. With 1 base removed from V and 5 bases from J, the gap between germline ends came to 9 bases. Germline V gives CDR1 MGHRA, CDR2 YSYEKL. The CDR3 is CASSQGQANNEQFF. The CDR3 bases are TGCGCCAGCAGCCAAGGACAGGCTAACAATGAGCAGTTCTTC.

The rearrangement links TRBV2 to TRBJ2-5; D gene unclear. Per the germline V gene, CDR1 is SNHLY and CDR2 is FYNNEI. V shed 8 bases and J shed 5 bases, with 27 bases lying between them. The CDR3 is 17 residues long. CDR3 sequence: CASGKTEPQVVGETQYF. CDR3 bases: TGTGCCAGCGGTAAGACGGAACCACAAGTCGTTGGGGAGACCCAGTACTTC.

The chain carries TRBV7-2 and TRBJ1-4; D call uncertain. The CDR3 runs to 14 residues. The germline CDR1 and CDR2 sequences are SGHTA and FQGNSA. Trimming took 4 bases from V and 8 from J, leaving 14 bases between them. The CDR3 is CASSWAPTGEKLFF. Written as DNA, the CDR3 is TGTGCCAGCAGCTGGGCTCCGACCGGGGAAAAACTGTTTTTT.

The chain recombines TRBV4-2 with TRBJ2-2, with D tentatively TRBD2 (6 bases). The CDR3 is 14 amino acids. The V end was cut by 3 bases, the J end by 4 bases, with 9 bases between. Germline V gives CDR1 LGHNA, CDR2 YNFKEQ. As DNA, the CDR3 is TGTGCCAGCAGCCAGGGGGGTATCACCGGGGAGCTGTTTTTT. It yields the protein CASSQGGITGELFF.

The chain couples TRBV10-2 to TRBJ1-1; 7 nucleotides align to TRBD1. The CDR3 has 14 residues. Germline CDR1 is WSHSY and CDR2 is SAAADI. With 7 bases clipped from V and 4 bases from J, the junction kept 9 bases outside the gene matches. In DNA form, the CDR3 reads TGCGCCAGCAACGGCGGCCAGGGGGGCACTGAAGCTTTCTTT. Its translation is CASNGGQGGTEAFF.

The rearrangement uses TRBV13 and TRBJ1-2; tentatively, D is TRBD1 (5 bases). The germline CDR1 and CDR2 sequences are PRHDT and FYEKMQ (reference sequence). The ends were cut back, 2 bases at V and 6 bases at J, with 19 bases in the middle. CDR3 length equals 16 residues. The CDR3 spells CASSLYGERTSDGYTF. DNA for the CDR3: TGTGCCAGCAGCTTATACGGGGAACGGACATCAGATGGCTACACCTTC.

This rearrangement joins TRBV19 to TRBJ1-2; D gene unclear. Looked up from germline, CDR1 is LNHDA and CDR2 is SQIVND (reference sequence). V was shortened by 2 bases and J by 8 bases, with 15 bases between the two germline ends. The CDR3 has 14 residues. CDR3 bases: TGTGCCAGTAGTATATCGGCGGCCCCTAGGGGCTACACCTTC. Protein sequence: CASSISAAPRGYTF.

The rearrangement uses TRBV5-1 and TRBJ2-3; 8 bases are shared with TRBD2. This CDR3 has 16 residues. CDR1 and CDR2 from the germline V gene are SGHRS and YFSETQ. V was clipped by 3 bases and J by 7 bases; unmatched bases: 13. The CDR3 protein is CASSSPTGLVSNTQYF. Here the CDR3 DNA reads TGCGCCAGCAGCTCTCCCACGGGACTAGTTTCAAATACGCAGTATTTT.

This chain uses TRBV18 with TRBJ2-4, with TRBD2 identical over 12 bases. This CDR3 spans 15 amino acids. V was clipped by 1 base and J by 5 bases; unmatched bases: 0. Germline V gene sequence: CDR1 KGHSH, CDR2 LQKENI. Here the CDR3 reads CASSPRLAGENIQYF. CDR3 bases: TGTGCCAGCTCACCACGACTAGCGGGGGAAAACATTCAGTACTTC.

The chain uses TRBV24-1 and TRBJ1-5; D is perhaps TRBD1 (6 bases). Germline assignment: CDR1 KGHDR and CDR2 SFDVKD. The CDR3 sequence is 16 residues long. The ends were cut back, 4 bases at V and 2 bases at J, with 14 bases in the middle. The CDR3 loop is CATSDRDPGGNQPQHF. CDR3 coding DNA: TGTGCCACCAGTGACCGTGACCCAGGGGGCAATCAGCCCCAGCATTTT.

The V gene is TRBV27, the J gene TRBJ1-1; D is uncertain. The CDR3 runs to 15 residues. Germline V gene data show CDR1 as MNHEY and CDR2 as SMNVEV (reference sequence). Trimming removed 0 bases from V and 1 base from J, with 9 bases in between. The CDR3 loop reads CASSLSVDGNTEAFF. DNA for the CDR3: TGTGCCAGCAGTTTATCCGTGGACGGGAACACTGAAGCTTTCTTT.

The chain links TRBV6-5 to TRBJ2-7; a weak D match, TRBD1 (6 bases). V dropped 7 bases and J dropped 1 base, with 17 bases sitting between them. Germline-derived CDR1 and CDR2 are MNHEY and SVGAGI. The CDR3 is 15 amino acids. In nucleotides, the CDR3 is TGTGCCAGCAAAAAAGCCCCTGACAGGTCCTACGAGCAGTACTTC. Its protein is CASKKAPDRSYEQYF.

The CDR3 loop is CASSLVGLDNEQFF. In DNA, the CDR3 is TGTGCCAGCAGTTTAGTTGGTTTGGACAATGAGCAGTTCTTC. The chain carries TRBV28 and TRBJ2-1; no clear D. In germline, CDR1 is MDHEN, CDR2 SYDVKM. V was clipped by 2 bases and J by 5 bases, with 10 bases between them. The CDR3 contains 14 residues.

In the case of this clone: This CDR3 is also generated by other DNA sequences in the sample. The CDR3: CASSLGGTGYGYTF. For the CDR3, the DNA is TGTGCCAGCAGCTTAGGCGGGACCGGCTATGGCTACACCTTC. V usage is TRBV7-9 and J usage is TRBJ1-2; a weak D match, TRBD1 (5 bases). V was clipped by 1 base and J by 4 bases, with 10 bases between them. The CDR3 is 14 amino acids. The germline CDR1 and CDR2 sequences are SEHNR and FQNEAQ (reference sequence). Full variable domain (missing parts from reference TRBV7-9 and TRBJ1-2): DTGVSQNPRHKITKRGQNVTFRCDPISEHNRLYWYRQTLGQGPEFLTYFQNEAQLEKSRLLSDRFSAERPKGSFSTLEIQRTEQGDSAMYLCASSLGGTGYGYTFGSGTRLTVV.

About this clone itself: At one boundary the junction diverges from the germline segment, which might be a read error. The chain is built from TRBV5-1 and TRBJ2-6; no firm D call. Germline V gene lookup returns CDR1 SGHRS and CDR2 YFSETQ. The CDR3 is made up of 14 amino acids. In DNA, the CDR3 is TGCGCCACCAGCTGGGGCTCTGGGGCCAACGTCCTGACTTTC. Its translation: CATSWGSGANVLTF.

Of note for this clone: A much larger clone sits a single nucleotide away, making a read error possible. Distinct nucleotide sequences in the sample also encode this CDR3. J is TRBJ1-5 and V is TRBV2; D is unclear. Germline CDR1 SNHLY, CDR2 FYNNEI. This CDR3 is built from 13 residues. The CDR3 spells CASSFWANQPQHF. CDR3 nucleotides: TGTGCCAGCAGTTTCTGGGCAAATCAACCCCAGCATTTT.

The chain joins TRBV19 to TRBJ1-2; a possible D gene is TRBD1 (6 bases). The CDR3 covers 15 residues. The germline CDR1 and CDR2 sequences are LNHDA and SQIVND (reference sequence). V was clipped by 4 bases and J by 2 bases, with 14 bases between them. The CDR3 bases are TGTGCCAGTAGTAACGGACAGAGTGGAAACTATGGCTACACCTTC. It codes for CASSNGQSGNYGYTF.

The chain joins TRBV12-3 or TRBV12-4 to TRBJ1-1; TRBD1 might be the D (5 bases). Trimming removed 1 base at V and 4 bases at J, with 7 bases between. The CDR3 consists of 13 residues. CDR3 DNA sequence: TGTGCCAGCAGTTTAGAGGGGATCACTGAAGCTTTCTTT. Translation: CASSLEGITEAFF.